This TCR beta chain was sequenced in a study of T cells in women clearing cervical HPV infection. Overall study: Controls were women whose single incident HPV16 infection cleared within 12 months without precancer or cancer. With HLA typing for only a few women, HLA confounding remains possible. Findings and caveats of the study: A classifier using richness and V gene abundances reached an AUC of around 0.81.

Only in-frame clones appear in the TCRdb table, and some are missing; sequencing was by immunoSEQ multiplex PCR. This table lists over 20,000 clones. Details on this clone: Its antigen is undetermined. The CDR3 end lies 3 residues beyond the end of the read and is filled in from the germline J gene.

There are 13 residues in the CDR3. In germline, CDR1 is LGHNA, CDR2 YNFKEQ. Trimming took off 1 base at V and 1 base at J, with 3 bases between the two ends. This TCR was sampled from a woman aged 18 to 75 with a cervical HPV16 infection that either progressed to CIN3+ or cleared (not recorded which). The V call is TRBV4-2, the J call TRBJ2-3; D unresolved. Sequenced input: blood buffy coat. The CDR3 bases that were read are TGTGCCAGCAGCCAAGCTCGCACAGATACG. Amino acid sequence: CASSQARTDT. The entire CDR3 protein reads CASSQARTDTQYF.